The 15 T cell receptor beta chains presented below share a single source sample, sequenced in a study of Graves' ophthalmopathy and Graves' hyperthyroidism. CDR3 regions of TCR beta were amplified from RNA transcripts. First-round RT-PCR used HTBI primers; second-round multiplex PCR followed. TCRdb passed the multiplex PCR reads through MiXCR, listing each CDR3 protein once. The top ten hold over 2.5% of the sample, which has over 650,000 distinct CDR3 sequences, about two fifths seen once. The sample taken for sequencing was peripheral blood. The receptors shown here come from an adult man with Graves' ophthalmopathy.

This clonotype has a count of ten or more. This chain connects TRBV20-1 to TRBJ2-7, with 8 bases fitting TRBD2. J lost 2 bases, V lost 6 bases, and 6 bases had no gene match. Germline CDR1 DFQATT, CDR2 SNEGSKA (reference sequence). CDR3 length: 13 residues. CDR3 sequence: CSAKLSGAYEQYF. Written as DNA, the CDR3 is TGCAGTGCCAAACTTAGCGGGGCCTACGAGCAGTACTTC.

The sample holds a few counts of this clonotype. V is TRBV7-9 and J is TRBJ2-2; TRBD1 matches 9 bases. The V and J ends lost 5 bases and 6 bases, in that order; junction bases with no gene match: 13. The CDR3 is 17 amino acids. The germline gives CDR1 SEHNR, CDR2 FQNEAQ (reference sequence). The CDR3 nucleotides read TGTGCCAGCAGCCAAGTAAGGGGACAGGGAACCCCCGGGGAGCTGTTTTTT. Translation gives CASSQVRGQGTPGELFF.

At least ten counts were recorded for this clonotype. The chain joins TRBV12-3 or TRBV12-4 to TRBJ2-7; D is ambiguous. The CDR3 sequence is 14 residues long. The V gene lost 1 base and the J gene lost 5 bases, with 12 bases spanning the gap. The CDR3, as DNA: TGTGCCAGCAGTTTAGTTCCCCTTCTTGACGAGCAGTACTTC. This codes for CASSLVPLLDEQYF.

Points on this clonotype: A read error may be the cause here, since a much bigger clone is one base away. V and J are TRBV7-9 and TRBJ2-2; D is undetermined. The CDR3 sequence is 13 residues long. Germline CDR1 and CDR2: SEHNR and FQNEAQ (reference sequence). For the CDR3, the DNA is TGTGCCAGCGGGCTGGCGAACATCGGGGAGCTGTTTTTT. Its translation: CASGLANIGELFF.

Notes on this clonotype: This may come from a read error, since a much larger clone is one base off. V gene TRBV11-2 combines with J gene TRBJ2-5; the match to TRBD2 covers 10 bases. The length of the CDR3 is 15 residues. The germline V gene has CDR1 SGHAT and CDR2 FQNNGV. Unmatched junction bases numbered 7, after V lost 4 bases and J lost 5 bases. The CDR3 protein is CASSSASGSYETQYF. In DNA form, the CDR3 reads TGTGCCAGCAGCTCCGCTAGCGGGAGTTATGAGACCCAGTACTTC.

The genes are TRBV6-1 and TRBJ2-7; TRBD2 is a possible D gene (5 bases). Germline CDR1 reads MNHNS; CDR2 reads SASEGT. The length of the CDR3 is 15 residues. V was clipped by 4 bases and J by 5 bases, with 18 bases between them. The CDR3 is CASSGAAGSSHEQYF. CDR3 DNA: TGTGCCAGCAGTGGAGCCGCGGGCTCATCCCACGAGCAGTACTTC.

The table lists this clonotype with a few counts. The chain joins TRBV4-2 to TRBJ1-2; TRBD1 matches 7 bases. The V segment lost 11 bases and the J segment 2 bases; nucleotides outside the gene matches: 11. Germline lookup yields CDR1 LGHNA and CDR2 YNFKEQ. The CDR3 sequence is 14 residues long. CDR3 protein: CAWRKAGGNYGYTF. CDR3 DNA sequence: TGTGCCTGGAGGAAGGCAGGGGGAAACTATGGCTACACCTTC.

This clonotype has more than one count but fewer than ten. A clone one base away is much larger, so this may be a read error. The rearrangement joins TRBV7-7 to TRBJ2-5; 7 nucleotides line up with TRBD1. CDR1 is SSHAT, CDR2 FNYEAQ, per germline (reference sequence). This CDR3 spans 15 amino acids. Here the CDR3 DNA reads TGTGCTAGCAGCTTGAACAGGGGAAGCCAAGAGACCCAGTACTTC. Translation: CASSLNRGSQETQYF.

On this clonotype: This sequence may be a read error, since a much larger clone differs from it by one base. The CDR3 loop reads CATSDIGTGGSYEQYF. Here the CDR3 DNA reads TGTGCCACCAGTGATATCGGGACAGGGGGCTCCTACGAGCAGTACTTC. The rearrangement links TRBV24-1 to TRBJ2-7; 11 bases line up with TRBD1. The CDR3 extends over 16 amino acids. Germline CDR1 KGHDR, CDR2 SFDVKD. Unmatched junction bases numbered 3, after V lost 3 bases and J lost 0 bases.

The rearrangement joins TRBV6-6 to TRBJ1-1; D might be TRBD1 (5 bases). V lost 6 bases, J lost 1 base, and 12 bases lay in between. The length of the CDR3 is 14 residues. CDR1 is MNHNY, CDR2 SVGAGI, per germline (reference sequence). In DNA form, the CDR3 reads TGTGCCAGCAGAACGACAGAACGGAACACTGAAGCTTTCTTT. This gives the protein CASRTTERNTEAFF.

V gene TRBV25-1 combines with J gene TRBJ1-6; D is perhaps TRBD1 (5 bases). The CDR3 length is 13 residues. In germline, CDR1 is MGHDK, CDR2 SYGVNS. The CDR3 region has the DNA TGTGCTAGAGTTACACAGGCTAATTCACCCCTCCACTTT. This sequence encodes CARVTQANSPLHF.

This rearrangement joins TRBV9 to TRBJ1-2, with TRBD1 identical over 7 bases. Per germline, CDR1 SGDLS and CDR2 YYNGEE. Trimming removed 4 bases from V and 8 bases from J; junction bases left unmatched: 11. The CDR3 contains 14 residues. CDR3 bases: TGTGCCAGCAGCCCAGGGGGGGCTGAGGGAGGCTACACCTTC. Its protein product is CASSPGGAEGGYTF. Combining the CDR3 with reference TRBV9 and TRBJ1-2 gives the whole variable domain DSGVTQTPKHLITATGQRVTLRCSPRSGDLSVYWYQQSLDQGLQFLIQYYNGEERAKGNILERFSAQQFPDLHSELNLSSLELGDSALYFCASSPGGAEGGYTFGSGTRLTVV.

This clonotype was observed many times. The chain couples TRBV19 to TRBJ1-6; TRBD1 aligns across 10 bases. Germline CDR1 LNHDA, CDR2 SQIVND (reference sequence). The ends lost 7 bases at V and 10 bases at J; junction bases unmatched: 10. There are 15 residues in the CDR3. The CDR3 nucleotides are TGTGCCAGTACCAACCGGGACAGGGGTTCGTCACCCCTCCACTTT. This sequence encodes CASTNRDRGSSPLHF. Using reference TRBV19 and TRBJ1-6 for the parts outside the CDR3, the full variable domain is DGGITQSPKYLFRKEGQNVTLSCEQNLNHDAMYWYRQDPGQGLRLIYYSQIVNDFQKGDIAEGYSVSREKKESFPLTVTSAQKNPTAFYLCASTNRDRGSSPLHFGNGTRLTVT.

This clonotype was counted between two and nine times. The chain joins TRBV30 to TRBJ1-1; unclear D gene. Germline V gives CDR1 GTSNPN, CDR2 SVGIG (reference sequence). This CDR3 is built from 11 residues. The V gene lost 4 bases and the J gene lost 5 bases, with 8 bases spanning the gap. The CDR3 bases are TGTGCCTGGATGAGGGAAACTGAAGCTTTCTTT. Protein product: CAWMRETEAFF.

At least ten counts were recorded for this clonotype. This chain's CDR3 is CASSGRDGTYEQYF. CDR3 nucleotide sequence: TGTGCCAGCAGCGGCCGGGACGGGACCTACGAGCAGTACTTC. The chain recombines TRBV9 with TRBJ2-7; D is possibly TRBD1 or TRBD2 (5 bases each). Germline assignment: CDR1 SGDLS and CDR2 YYNGEE. Trimming left V 3 bases short and J 2 bases short, with 12 bases between. The CDR3 is 14 residues long.